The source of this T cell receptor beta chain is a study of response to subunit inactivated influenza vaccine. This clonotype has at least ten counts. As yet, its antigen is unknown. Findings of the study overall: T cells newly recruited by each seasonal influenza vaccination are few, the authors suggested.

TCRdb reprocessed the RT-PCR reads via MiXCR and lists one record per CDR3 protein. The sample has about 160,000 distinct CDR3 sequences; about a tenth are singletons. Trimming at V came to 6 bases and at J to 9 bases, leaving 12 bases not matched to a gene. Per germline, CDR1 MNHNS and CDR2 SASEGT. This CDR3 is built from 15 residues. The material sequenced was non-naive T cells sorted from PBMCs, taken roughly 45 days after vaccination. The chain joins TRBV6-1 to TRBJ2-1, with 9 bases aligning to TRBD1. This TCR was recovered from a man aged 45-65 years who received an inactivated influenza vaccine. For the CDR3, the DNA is TGTGCCAGCAGCCGTACAGGGGGCGCAGGGGGTGAGCAGTTCTTC. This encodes CASSRTGGAGGEQFF.